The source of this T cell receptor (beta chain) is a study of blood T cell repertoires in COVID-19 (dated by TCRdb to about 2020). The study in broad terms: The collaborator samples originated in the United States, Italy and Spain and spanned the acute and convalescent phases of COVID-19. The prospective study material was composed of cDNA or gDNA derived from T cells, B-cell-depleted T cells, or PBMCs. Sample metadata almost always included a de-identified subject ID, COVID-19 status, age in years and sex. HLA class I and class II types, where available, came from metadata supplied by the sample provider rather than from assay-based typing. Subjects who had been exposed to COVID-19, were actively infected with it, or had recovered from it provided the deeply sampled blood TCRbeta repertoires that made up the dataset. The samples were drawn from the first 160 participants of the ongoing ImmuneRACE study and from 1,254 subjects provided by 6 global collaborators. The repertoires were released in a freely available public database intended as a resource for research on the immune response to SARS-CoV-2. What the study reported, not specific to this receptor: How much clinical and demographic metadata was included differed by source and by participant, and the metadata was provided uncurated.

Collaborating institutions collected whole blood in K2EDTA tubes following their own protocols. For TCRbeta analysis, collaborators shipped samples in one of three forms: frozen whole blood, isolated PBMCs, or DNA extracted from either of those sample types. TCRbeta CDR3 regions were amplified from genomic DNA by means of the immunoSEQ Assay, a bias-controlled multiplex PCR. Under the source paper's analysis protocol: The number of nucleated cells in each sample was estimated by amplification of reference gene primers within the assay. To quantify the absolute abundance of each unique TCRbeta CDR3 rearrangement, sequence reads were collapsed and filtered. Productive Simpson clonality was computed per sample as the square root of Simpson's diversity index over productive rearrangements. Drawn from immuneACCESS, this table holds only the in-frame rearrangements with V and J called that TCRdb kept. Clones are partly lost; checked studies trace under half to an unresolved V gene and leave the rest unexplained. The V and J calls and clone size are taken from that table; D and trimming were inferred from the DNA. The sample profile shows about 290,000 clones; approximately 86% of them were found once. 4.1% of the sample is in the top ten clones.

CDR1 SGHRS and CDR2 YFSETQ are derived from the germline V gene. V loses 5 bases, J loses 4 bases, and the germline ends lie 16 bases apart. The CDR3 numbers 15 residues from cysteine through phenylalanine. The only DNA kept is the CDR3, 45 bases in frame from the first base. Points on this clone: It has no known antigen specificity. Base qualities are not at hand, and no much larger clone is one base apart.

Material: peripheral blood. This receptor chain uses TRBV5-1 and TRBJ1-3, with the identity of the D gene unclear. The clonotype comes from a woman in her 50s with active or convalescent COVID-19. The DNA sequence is TGCGCCAGCAGTCCTACCCCGATAGTGGGAAACACCATATATTTT. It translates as CASSPTPIVGNTIYF.